One sample yielded the 20 T cell receptor beta chains listed below, sequenced in a study of early T cells in non-severe SARS-CoV-2 infection. Via MiXCR, TCRdb re-called the 5' RACE reads, giving one row per CDR3 protein. This sample carries tens of thousands of distinct CDR3 sequences, around 15% of them seen once, and the ten largest clones take around 3%. Sequencing was done on a sample of whole blood. These TCRs come from an adult who was a healthcare worker with PCR-confirmed SARS-CoV-2 infection or an uninfected control (not recorded which).

The J gene is TRBJ1-1, the V gene TRBV20-1; no definite D call. The CDR3 is 13 amino acids. V was shortened by 0 bases and J by 0 bases, with 5 bases between the two germline ends. The germline V gene has CDR1 DFQATT and CDR2 SNEGSKA (reference sequence). In DNA form, the CDR3 reads TGCAGTGCTAGAGAGCCGGTGAACACTGAAGCTTTCTTT. It codes for CSAREPVNTEAFF.

This clonotype came up a few times. This chain links TRBV7-2 with TRBJ1-1; 10 nucleotides line up with TRBD1. The CDR3 consists of 14 residues. Germline V gene data show CDR1 as SGHTA and CDR2 as FQGNSA. V trimming: 3 bases; J trimming: 7 bases; junction bases outside the gene matches: 5. The CDR3 is CASSLTGGTREAFF. As DNA, the CDR3 is TGTGCCAGCAGCTTGACAGGGGGCACCCGTGAAGCTTTCTTT.

J is TRBJ2-3 and V is TRBV7-8, with D perhaps matching TRBD2 (6 bases). The V end lost 3 bases, the J end lost 1 base, and 14 bases lay between the germline ends. The CDR3 spans 16 residues. The V gene's germline CDR1 is SGHVS and CDR2 FQNEAQ. The CDR3 reads CASSLGRGFGTDTQYF. In DNA, the CDR3 is TGTGCCAGCAGCTTGGGGCGGGGCTTTGGCACAGATACGCAGTATTTT.

The rearrangement links TRBV7-3 to TRBJ2-7, with TRBD2 as a possible D gene (5 bases). Germline loops: CDR1 SGHTA, CDR2 FQGTGA. CDR3 length equals 15 residues. Trimming left V 0 bases short and J 1 base short, with 10 bases between. CDR3 protein: CASSLTSGGSYEQYF. The CDR3 coding sequence is TGTGCCAGCAGCTTAACCTCAGGCGGGTCCTACGAGCAGTACTTC.

This clonotype came up many times. The V and J genes are TRBV9 and TRBJ2-3; D is undetermined. Germline loops: CDR1 SGDLS, CDR2 YYNGEE. This CDR3 is 13 amino acids long. Trimming took off 7 bases at V and 3 bases at J, with 12 bases between the two ends. The CDR3 region is CASSTPSTDTQYF. CDR3 bases: TGTGCCAGCTCGACTCCCTCGACAGATACGCAGTATTTT.

In DNA, the CDR3 is TGTGCCAGCAACCCAACAGGGGGCTTGAACACTGAAGCTTTCTTT. Translating it yields CASNPTGGLNTEAFF. J is TRBJ1-1 and V is TRBV7-3; TRBD1 matches at 9 bases. The V gene end was trimmed by 7 bases and the J gene end by 0 bases; junction bases not matched to a gene: 6. Germline CDR1 reads SGHTA; CDR2 reads FQGTGA. This CDR3 comprises 15 residues.

This clonotype was picked up many times. This chain links TRBV2 with TRBJ2-1; 10 nucleotides align to TRBD1. The CDR3 spans 16 residues. The V gene end was trimmed by 8 bases and the J gene end by 7 bases; junction bases not matched to a gene: 14. The germline V gene has CDR1 SNHLY and CDR2 FYNNEI. This CDR3 reads CASSLQGQGSRNEQFF. The CDR3 DNA reads as TGTGCCAGCTCCCTGCAGGGACAGGGGTCGAGGAATGAGCAGTTCTTC.

Concerning this clonotype itself: The junction and the germline gene differ at one end; a read error may be behind it. The rearrangement uses TRBV15 and TRBJ1-5; TRBD1 agrees at 8 bases. There are 21 residues in the CDR3. From germline, CDR1 is LNHNV and CDR2 YYDKDF (reference sequence). CDR3 residues: CVTSRGAGSAFRGRRSQPQHF. As DNA, the CDR3 is TGTGTCACCAGCAGAGGGGCCGGGTCTGCTTTCAGGGGGCGCCGATCTCAGCCCCAGCATTTT. Based on the CDR3 plus reference TRBV15 and TRBJ1-5, the full variable domain is DAMVIQNPRYQVTQFGKPVTLSCSQTLNHNVMYWYQQKSSQAPKLLFHYYDKDFNNEADTPDNFQSRRPNTSFCFLDIRSPGLGDTAMYLCVTSRGAGSAFRGRRSQPQHFGDGTRLSIL.

This chain connects TRBV12-3 or TRBV12-4 to TRBJ2-3; TRBD2 might be the D (5 bases). V was trimmed by 3 bases and J by 2 bases, leaving 6 bases between them. This CDR3 has 13 residues. This chain's CDR3 is CASSFRDTDTQYF. CDR3 nucleotide sequence: TGTGCCAGCAGTTTTCGGGACACAGATACGCAGTATTTT.

This clonotype was observed many times. The chain employs TRBV5-1 and TRBJ2-1, with TRBD2 matching over 8 bases. The junction had 14 bases not matched to a gene; V was cut back by 4 bases and J by 8 bases. CDR1 SGHRS and CDR2 YFSETQ come from the germline V gene. The CDR3 is 16 residues long. The CDR3 is CASSISSGRGRHEQFF. The CDR3, as DNA: TGCGCCAGCAGCATCTCCAGCGGGAGAGGGCGCCATGAGCAGTTCTTC.

This clonotype has ten or more counts. The chain uses TRBV29-1 and TRBJ2-1; perhaps D is TRBD1 or TRBD2 (5 bases each). CDR3 length: 13 residues. V shed 6 bases and J shed 2 bases, with 11 bases lying between them. The V gene's germline CDR1 is SQVTM and CDR2 ANQGSEA. CDR3 amino acids: CSVDTGAYNEQFF. CDR3 coding DNA: TGCAGCGTGGACACCGGGGCCTACAATGAGCAGTTCTTC.

Ten or more counts support this clonotype. The rearrangement links TRBV6-5 to TRBJ2-7; either TRBD1 or TRBD2 may supply D (5 bases each). Germline loops: CDR1 MNHEY, CDR2 SVGAGI. Trimming pared 8 bases from V and 4 bases from J, leaving 12 bases between. The CDR3 sequence is 12 residues long. The CDR3 here is CASGTGGYEQYF. The CDR3 nucleotides are TGTGCCAGCGGGACCGGTGGGTACGAGCAGTACTTC.

V is TRBV3-1 and J is TRBJ1-5, with a tentative D call TRBD1 (5 bases). The CDR3 spans 13 residues. V dropped 5 bases and J dropped 6 bases, with 11 bases sitting between them. The germline CDR1 and CDR2 sequences are LGHDT and YNNKEL (reference sequence). The CDR3: CASSGGARQPQHF. CDR3 nucleotides: TGTGCCAGCAGCGGAGGGGCTCGTCAGCCCCAGCATTTT.

The chain couples TRBV2 to TRBJ2-7, with D possibly being TRBD1 (5 bases). V shed 2 bases and J shed 3 bases, with 11 bases lying between them. The CDR3 totals 14 residues. From germline, CDR1 is SNHLY and CDR2 FYNNEI. For the CDR3, the DNA is TGTGCCAGCAGTGAAAATTTAGGGGTCTACGAGCAGTACTTC. It translates to CASSENLGVYEQYF. Using reference TRBV2 and TRBJ2-7 for the parts outside the CDR3, the full variable domain is EPEVTQTPSHQVTQMGQEVILRCVPISNHLYFYWYRQILGQKVEFLVSFYNNEISEKSEIFDDQFSVERPDGSNFTLKIRSTKLEDSAMYFCASSENLGVYEQYFGPGTRLTVT.

The chain uses TRBV6-1 and TRBJ1-6; D gene uncertain. Germline V gene lookup returns CDR1 MNHNS and CDR2 SASEGT. The CDR3 is 15 amino acids. Trimming removed 3 bases from V and 8 bases from J, with 14 bases in between. The CDR3 nucleotides read TGTGCCAGCAGTGATTTGGGCAGCCAGGATTCACCCCTCCACTTT. It yields the protein CASSDLGSQDSPLHF.

This clonotype came up a few times. V is TRBV7-9 and J is TRBJ2-2; a weak D match, TRBD1 (5 bases). Germline V CDR1 and CDR2: SEHNR, FQNEAQ (reference sequence). The CDR3 totals 15 residues. V dropped 7 bases and J dropped 5 bases, with 17 bases sitting between them. The CDR3 DNA is TGTGCCAGCACCCTTATATCACCAGGGACCGGGGAGCTGTTTTTT. It specifies CASTLISPGTGELFF.

This chain connects TRBV7-9 to TRBJ2-7; D not resolved. The V and J ends lost 3 bases and 5 bases respectively, with 11 bases between them. Germline V CDR1 and CDR2: SEHNR, FQNEAQ (reference sequence). This CDR3 contains 13 residues. CDR3 loop: CASSFVTEDEQYF. CDR3 sequence (DNA): TGTGCCAGCAGCTTCGTTACAGAGGACGAGCAGTACTTC.

CDR3 in amino acids: CASSFSLTGLADNEQFF. CDR3 nucleotides: TGTGCCAGCAGTTTCTCTTTGACGGGACTAGCAGACAATGAGCAGTTCTTC. The V and J genes are TRBV12-3 or TRBV12-4 and TRBJ2-1; TRBD2 matches 9 bases. The CDR3 extends over 17 amino acids. V dropped 3 bases and J dropped 5; count of bases not matched to a gene: 11.

This clonotype was counted a few times. The V and J genes are TRBV7-6 and TRBJ2-5; 8 bases line up with TRBD1. V lost 5 bases to trimming and J lost 3 bases; unmatched junction nucleotides: 8. The length of the CDR3 is 15 residues. Germline V gives CDR1 SGHVS, CDR2 FNYEAQ. CDR3: CASSGIKTGEETQYF. The CDR3 nucleotides read TGTGCCAGCAGCGGAATAAAGACAGGGGAAGAGACCCAGTACTTC.

Notes on this clonotype: One end of the junction is discordant with germline, which a read error may explain. The chain employs TRBV29-1 and TRBJ2-1; D may be TRBD1 (6 bases). The CDR3 contains 10 residues. Germline V CDR1 and CDR2: SQVTM, ANQGSEA. The CDR3 sequence is CSARDNDQFF. The CDR3 bases are TGCAGCGCCAGGGACAATGATCAGTTCTTC.